The 24 T cell receptor beta chains below all came from one sample that was sequenced in a study of response to subunit inactivated influenza vaccine. TCRdb reanalysed the RT-PCR reads using MiXCR and keeps one entry per CDR3 protein. The sample shows approximately 500,000 distinct CDR3 sequences, less than 15% of them seen only once. The sample consisted of PBMCs from blood, taken 11 to 12 days after vaccination. The receptors were gathered from a man aged 45 to 65 who received an inactivated influenza vaccine.

The V gene is TRBV7-2, the J gene TRBJ2-7, with D possibly TRBD1 on 6 matching bases. Germline V CDR1 and CDR2: SGHTA, FQGNSA. The CDR3 length is 15 residues. The germline V and J ends were trimmed by 1 base and 4 bases, with 14 bases remaining between them. The DNA for the CDR3 is TGTGCCAGCAGCTTAGTAACAGGGTATTCGTACGAGCAGTACTTC. It yields the protein CASSLVTGYSYEQYF.

This clonotype was seen a few times. The J gene is TRBJ2-3, the V gene TRBV20-1, with D possibly TRBD2 on 6 matching bases. In germline, CDR1 is DFQATT, CDR2 SNEGSKA (reference sequence). Trimming took 3 bases from V and 1 from J, leaving 17 bases between them. There are 16 residues in the CDR3. The CDR3: CSASYRGTTGTDTQYF. Here the CDR3 DNA reads TGCAGTGCTAGCTACCGCGGGACCACTGGCACAGATACGCAGTATTTT.

The genes are TRBV20-1 and TRBJ2-1, with D possibly matching TRBD2 (5 bases). CDR1 and CDR2 from the germline V gene are DFQATT and SNEGSKA (reference sequence). Trimming pared 6 bases from V and 5 bases from J, leaving 20 bases between. The CDR3 spans 15 residues. The CDR3 loop reads CSAYPSGGGDNEQFF. The CDR3 DNA is TGCAGTGCCTACCCGAGCGGTGGCGGAGACAATGAGCAGTTCTTC.

In its sample, this clonotype was seen many times. The CDR3 DNA follows: TGTGCCACCACTAGCGGAGACCTCAATGAGCAGTTCTTC. This sequence encodes CATTSGDLNEQFF. The chain employs TRBV24-1 and TRBJ2-1; TRBD2 matches 7 bases. CDR3 length: 13 amino acids. The trim removed 8 bases at V and 6 bases at J, leaving 6 bases unmatched. Germline lookup yields CDR1 KGHDR and CDR2 SFDVKD.

The chain combines TRBV28 with TRBJ2-1; TRBD2 is a possible D gene (6 bases). V dropped 7 bases and J dropped 3 bases, with 13 bases sitting between them. Germline CDR1 is MDHEN and CDR2 is SYDVKM. The length of the CDR3 is 14 residues. CDR3 in amino acids: CASMFWGLYNEQFF. The CDR3 nucleotides read TGTGCCAGCATGTTTTGGGGACTCTACAATGAGCAGTTCTTC.

The chain uses TRBV10-1 and TRBJ2-7, with TRBD1 as a possible D gene (5 bases). V lost 2 bases to trimming and J lost 1 base, with 9 bases between them. This CDR3 is 14 amino acids long. The germline V gene encodes CDR1 WNHNN and CDR2 SYGVQD (reference sequence). Here the CDR3 reads CASSEGAASYEQYF. The CDR3 DNA reads TGCGCCAGCAGTGAGGGGGCGGCTTCCTACGAGCAGTACTTC.

The rearrangement joins TRBV20-1 to TRBJ2-2, with 7 bases aligning to TRBD1. CDR1 is DFQATT and CDR2 is SNEGSKA in the germline V gene (reference sequence). The CDR3 loop spans 14 amino acids. Trimming at V came to 3 bases and at J to 7 bases, leaving 8 bases not matched to a gene. CDR3 DNA sequence: TGCAGTGCTAGTCCACAGGGGAGTGGCGGGGAGCTGTTTTTT. Its protein product is CSASPQGSGGELFF.

This clonotype was counted at least ten times. J is TRBJ2-7 and V is TRBV12-3 or TRBV12-4, with a tentative D call TRBD1 (6 bases). The CDR3 has 14 residues. V shed 6 bases and J shed 0 bases, with 12 bases lying between them. The chain's CDR3 is CASRLRDTSYEQYF. CDR3 DNA sequence: TGTGCCAGCAGGCTCCGGGACACCTCCTACGAGCAGTACTTC.

This clonotype has only a few counts. The J gene is TRBJ2-1, the V gene TRBV6-6, with 11 bases fitting TRBD2. The V segment lost 6 bases and the J segment 4 bases; nucleotides outside the gene matches: 8. The length of the CDR3 is 16 residues. From germline, CDR1 is MNHNY and CDR2 SVGAGI (reference sequence). DNA of the CDR3: TGTGCCAGCAGAAGTACCGGGACTAGCGGTTACAATGAGCAGTTCTTC. Translation: CASRSTGTSGYNEQFF.

This clonotype was detected only a few times. The CDR3 here is CASATQGNINTEAFF. CDR3 nucleotides: TGCGCCAGCGCCACCCAGGGGAATATAAACACTGAAGCTTTCTTT. The rearrangement links TRBV5-1 to TRBJ1-1; tentative D call: TRBD1 (6 bases). Germline values: CDR1 SGHRS, CDR2 YFSETQ. Trimming stripped 7 bases from V and 2 bases from J, with 18 bases between. The CDR3 extends over 15 amino acids. The variable domain in full, with the rest retrieved from reference TRBV5-1 and TRBJ1-1, is KAGVTQTPRYLIKTRGQQVTLSCSPISGHRSVSWYQQTPGQGLQFLFEYFSETQRNKGNFPGRFSGRQFSNSRSEMNVSTLELGDSALYLCASATQGNINTEAFFGQGTRLTVV.

Details on this clonotype: The CDR3 carries no conserved terminal phenylalanine or tryptophan, so it likely arises from a read error. V gene TRBV5-1 combines with J gene TRBJ1-1; no clear D gene. This CDR3 contains 11 residues. The V end was cut by 0 bases, the J end by 4 bases, with 1 base between. Germline CDR1 reads SGHRS; CDR2 reads YFSETQ. CDR3 in DNA: TGCGCCAGCAGCTTGGGCACTGAAGCTTTCTGT. This encodes CASSLGTEAFC.

This chain joins TRBV20-1 and TRBJ2-7, with D hard to call. The V gene's germline CDR1 is DFQATT and CDR2 SNEGSKA (reference sequence). Between the trimmed V and J ends, which lost 2 bases and 4 bases, there was a span of 9 bases. There are 12 residues in the CDR3. The CDR3 coding sequence is TGCAGTGCTAGACGCGGTGGGTACGAGCAGTACTTC. Amino acids: CSARRGGYEQYF.

V gene TRBV5-1 combines with J gene TRBJ2-7; D not resolved. Trimming cost V 1 base and J 5 bases, with 10 bases left between them. The CDR3 consists of 13 residues. The germline V gene encodes CDR1 SGHRS and CDR2 YFSETQ. The DNA for the CDR3 is TGCGCCAGCAGCTTGATACGGACCCACGAGCAGTACTTC. Translating gives CASSLIRTHEQYF.

The sample holds a few counts of this clonotype. The chain is built from TRBV28 and TRBJ1-2; D gene ambiguous. The V gene's germline CDR1 is MDHEN and CDR2 SYDVKM. V was cut by 3 bases and J by 7 bases, with 18 bases left in between. The CDR3 length is 15 residues. The CDR3 loop is CASSFPAGSYGGYTF. In nucleotides, the CDR3 is TGTGCCAGCAGTTTTCCTGCGGGGTCCTATGGTGGCTACACCTTC.

The chain employs TRBV20-1 and TRBJ2-1; TRBD2 matches at 11 bases. The V segment lost 7 bases and the J segment 9 bases; nucleotides outside the gene matches: 14. This CDR3 spans 15 amino acids. The germline gives CDR1 DFQATT, CDR2 SNEGSKA (reference sequence). Here the CDR3 DNA reads TGCAGTGTTATACTCGGGACTAGCGGATTCGGTGAGCAGTTCTTC. This translates into CSVILGTSGFGEQFF.

The chain carries TRBV7-8 and TRBJ2-5; 7 bases are shared with TRBD2. The CDR3 has 15 amino acids. The germline CDR1 and CDR2 sequences are SGHVS and FQNEAQ. With V trimmed by 1 base and J by 7 bases, 9 bases remained unmatched. CDR3 coding DNA: TGTGCCAGCAGCTTAGATCGAGGGAGGGAGGGGACCCAGTACTTC. Encoded protein: CASSLDRGREGTQYF.

This clonotype was found a few times. The DNA of the CDR3 is TGTGCCAGCACCCTAAACCCGGGACAGGGGGCACGAACTGAAGCTTTCTTT. It specifies CASTLNPGQGARTEAFF. This sequence joins TRBV7-8 and TRBJ1-1; 12 bases line up with TRBD1. J gave up 5 bases and V 7 bases, and 14 bases lay outside the gene matches. Germline CDR1 reads SGHVS; CDR2 reads FQNEAQ. The CDR3 extends over 17 amino acids.

Only a few counts were recorded for this clonotype. The germline gene is not matched at one end of the junction; a read error may be the cause. In nucleotides, the CDR3 is TGTGCCAGCAGGCAAGACAACAGGGGTCCATATAATTCACCCCTCCACTTT. This sequence encodes CASRQDNRGPYNSPLHF. The chain employs TRBV3-1 and TRBJ1-6; TRBD1 matches 7 bases. Germline-derived CDR1 and CDR2 are LGHDT and YNNKEL (reference sequence). This CDR3 has 17 amino acids. Based on the CDR3 plus reference TRBV3-1 and TRBJ1-6, the full variable domain is DTAVSQTPKYLVTQMGNDKSIKCEQNLGHDTMYWYKQDSKKFLKIMFSYNNKELIINETVPNRFSPKSPDKAHLNLHINSLELGDSAVYFCASRQDNRGPYNSPLHFGNGTRLTVT.

The V gene is TRBV11-1, the J gene TRBJ2-1, with 8 bases fitting TRBD1. The CDR3 is 21 residues long. After removal of 5 bases from V and 0 bases from J, the junction contained 21 bases not matched to a gene. Germline V lookup: CDR1 SGHAT, CDR2 FQDESV (reference sequence). In DNA, the CDR3 is TGTGCCAGCAGCCCTCCCCCTTACGGGACAGGTGGGGGGAGCTCCTACAATGAGCAGTTCTTC. Translated, it gives CASSPPPYGTGGGSSYNEQFF.

CDR3 protein: CASASGYGGNTIYF. Here the CDR3 DNA reads TGTGCCAGCGCTTCGGGGTACGGTGGAAACACCATATATTTT. The V call is TRBV3-1, the J call TRBJ1-3; D gene ambiguous. V was trimmed by 8 bases and J by 3 bases, leaving 14 bases between them. CDR1 and CDR2 (germline): LGHDT, YNNKEL (reference sequence). This CDR3 is built from 14 residues.

This clonotype came up a few times. This rearrangement joins TRBV6-2 or TRBV6-3 to TRBJ1-5; 10 nucleotides agree with TRBD1. Germline trimming cut 1 base from V and 10 bases from J; bases unmatched to any gene: 7. CDR3 length: 15 residues. Germline V gene lookup returns CDR1 MNHEY and CDR2 SVGEGT. Here the CDR3 reads CASSYLGTGVSPQHF. The CDR3 region has the DNA TGTGCCAGCAGTTACTTGGGGACAGGGGTATCACCCCAGCATTTT.

The sample holds a few counts of this clonotype. This chain connects TRBV7-2 to TRBJ2-7, with 9 bases aligning to TRBD2. Per germline, CDR1 SGHTA and CDR2 FQGNSA. This CDR3 is built from 15 residues. V was clipped by 3 bases and J by 4 bases; unmatched bases: 7. CDR3 sequence reads: CASSFTLAGGYEQYF. The CDR3 region has the DNA TGTGCCAGCAGCTTCACACTAGCGGGTGGATACGAGCAGTACTTC.

This chain connects TRBV20-1 to TRBJ2-1, with 14 nucleotides matching TRBD2. Looked up from germline, CDR1 is DFQATT and CDR2 is SNEGSKA (reference sequence). The CDR3 runs to 14 residues. The V gene end was trimmed by 6 bases and the J gene end by 9 bases; junction bases not matched to a gene: 7. CDR3: CSAPTSGGALEQFF. CDR3 in DNA: TGCAGTGCCCCGACTAGCGGGGGGGCCCTTGAGCAGTTCTTC.

This clonotype has only a few counts. The CDR3 here is CASSGGRTGVGETQYF. Here the CDR3 DNA reads TGTGCCAGCAGCGGGGGCAGGACAGGGGTCGGGGAGACCCAGTACTTC. The V call is TRBV7-2, the J call TRBJ2-5; 9 nucleotides align to TRBD1. Germline CDR1 is SGHTA and CDR2 is FQGNSA. The CDR3 runs to 16 residues. Germline trimming cut 5 bases from V and 5 bases from J; bases unmatched to any gene: 12.